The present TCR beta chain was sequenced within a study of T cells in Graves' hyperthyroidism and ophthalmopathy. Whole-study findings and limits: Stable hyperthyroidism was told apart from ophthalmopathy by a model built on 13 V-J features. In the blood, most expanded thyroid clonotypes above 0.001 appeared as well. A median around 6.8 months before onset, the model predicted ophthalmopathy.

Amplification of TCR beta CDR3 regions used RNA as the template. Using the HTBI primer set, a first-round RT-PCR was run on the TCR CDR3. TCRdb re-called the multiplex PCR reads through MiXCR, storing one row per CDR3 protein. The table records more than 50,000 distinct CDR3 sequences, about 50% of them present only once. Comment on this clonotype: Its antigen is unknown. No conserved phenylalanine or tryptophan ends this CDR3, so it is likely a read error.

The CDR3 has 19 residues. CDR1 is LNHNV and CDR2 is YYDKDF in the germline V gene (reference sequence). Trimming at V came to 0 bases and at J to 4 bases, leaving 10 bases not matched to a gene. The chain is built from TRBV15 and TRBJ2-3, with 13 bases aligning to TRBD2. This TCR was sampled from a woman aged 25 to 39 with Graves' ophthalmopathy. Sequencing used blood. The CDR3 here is CATSRDRRGLAGPPDTQYL. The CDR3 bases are TGTGCCACCAGCAGAGATCGTCGGGGACTAGCGGGACCTCCAGATACGCAGTATCTC.